This T cell receptor (beta chain) was identified during a study of regulatory T cells in long-lasting Graves disease. Documented time point: newly diagnosed GD, antithyroid drugs for less than 3 months. Isolated PBMC RNA provided the starting material for the TCR library. The CDR3 sequence is 16 residues long. J was trimmed by 7 bases and V by 1 base; bases with no gene match: 4. Library construction for TCR beta used iRepertoire HTBI primers and Arm-PCR of CDR3 regions. TCRdb redid the calling of the multiplex PCR reads with MiXCR, one entry per CDR3 protein. The sample consists of around 330,000 distinct CDR3 sequences, about 20% of them appearing once. General study results and limits: Few sampled subjects may have lowered accuracy. Persistent patients shared more public clonotypes (2,741) than newly diagnosed patients (around 910).

The table lists this clonotype with many counts. The antigen is undetermined. The chain employs TRBV12-3 or TRBV12-4 and TRBJ1-6, with 10 bases fitting TRBD1. The sample here was peripheral blood mononuclear cells (PBMCs), taken at new diagnosis, from a patient treated with antithyroid drugs. The clonotype was recovered from a female donor with Graves disease. CDR3 sequence: CASSLGTGQGNSPLHF. CDR3 in DNA: TGTGCCAGCAGTTTAGGGACGGGACAGGGGAATTCACCCCTCCACTTT.